This record looks at one T cell receptor (beta chain) sequence and its context. CDR1 and CDR2 (germline): MNHNS, SASEGT. CDR3 size: 15 residues. V lost 1 base, J lost 2 bases, and 3 bases stayed unmatched. This specimen comes from a study of T cell changes during pregnancy in multiple sclerosis. Assay used: immunoSEQ multiplex PCR; TCRdb lists only in-frame clones, some missing. The sample has 75,000 to 100,000 clones; 92% are singletons. The TCR sequence derives from a female donor with multiple sclerosis, enrolled in a pregnancy study. The sequences come from peripheral blood, collected after pregnancy. V usage is TRBV6-1 and J usage is TRBJ2-7, with 9 nucleotides matching TRBD1. The CDR3 is CASSEDTGGPYEQYF. The CDR3 region has the DNA TGTGCCAGCAGTGAAGACACAGGGGGCCCCTACGAGCAGTACTTC.